These T cell receptor beta chains were read from a single sample in a study of blood T cell repertoires in COVID-19. Clones were read by immunoSEQ multiplex PCR, and TCRdb kept only the in-frame ones, dropping some. The table records approximately 150,000 clones, 83% of them present only once. Sequencing was carried out using peripheral blood. All receptors derive from a woman of 80 years or more with acute or convalescent COVID-19. Each CDR3 is given without its conserved first and last residue. Fields, in order: J gene, V gene, CDR3 protein.

j_call: TRBJ1-2; v_call: TRBV27; cdr3_aa: ASSLSMGTYYGYT
j_call: TRBJ2-7; v_call: TRBV15; cdr3_aa: ATSRVRGVPYEQY
j_call: TRBJ2-7; v_call: TRBV7-2; cdr3_aa: ASSFLGTRSEEQY
j_call: TRBJ2-6; v_call: TRBV7-9; cdr3_aa: ASSLGGRSGANVLT
j_call: TRBJ1-1; v_call: TRBV28; cdr3_aa: ASSLAGGTF
j_call: TRBJ1-5; v_call: TRBV18; cdr3_aa: ASSPGDRENQPQH
j_call: TRBJ2-2; v_call: TRBV5-1; cdr3_aa: ASSSLGGDTGELF
j_call: TRBJ2-2; v_call: TRBV6-5; cdr3_aa: ASSPGNTGELF
j_call: TRBJ2-3; v_call: TRBV21-1; cdr3_aa: ASSKVSGLATEGGTDTQY
j_call: TRBJ1-2; v_call: TRBV6-5; cdr3_aa: ASSYINRGLDYGYT
j_call: TRBJ2-3; v_call: TRBV19; cdr3_aa: ASSILAGRSDTQY
j_call: TRBJ1-4; v_call: TRBV18; cdr3_aa: ASSLDRGDGEKLF
j_call: TRBJ2-2; v_call: TRBV6-5; cdr3_aa: ASSSGLSNTGELF
j_call: TRBJ2-6; v_call: TRBV5-1; cdr3_aa: ASSISSGANVLT
j_call: TRBJ2-4; v_call: TRBV21-1; cdr3_aa: ASSAHLEGQGFQY
j_call: TRBJ2-5; v_call: TRBV6-5; cdr3_aa: ASTRTPKETQY
j_call: TRBJ1-1; v_call: TRBV30; cdr3_aa: AWSVGGGLNTEAF
j_call: TRBJ2-3; v_call: TRBV6-2/TRBV6-3; cdr3_aa: ASSSRSGFSTDTQY
j_call: TRBJ1-5; v_call: TRBV24-1; cdr3_aa: ATSDTGNQPQH
j_call: TRBJ1-1; v_call: TRBV27; cdr3_aa: ASSPPPRGGSSEAF
j_call: TRBJ1-2; v_call: TRBV9; cdr3_aa: ASSLGQGAFGYT
j_call: TRBJ1-1; v_call: TRBV5-1; cdr3_aa: ASSLVRAGGPEAF
j_call: TRBJ2-1; v_call: TRBV2; cdr3_aa: ASSEPAGLASYNEQF
j_call: TRBJ2-3; v_call: TRBV2; cdr3_aa: ASRRAGFTDTQY
j_call: TRBJ1-2; v_call: TRBV12-3/TRBV12-4; cdr3_aa: ASSFTVYGYT
j_call: TRBJ2-5; v_call: TRBV7-2; cdr3_aa: ASSWARGMQETQY
j_call: TRBJ2-7; v_call: TRBV7-6; cdr3_aa: ASSLGPISYEQY